This record looks at one TCR beta chain sequence and its context. The sample comes from a study of blood T cell repertoires in COVID-19. Overall study: COVID-19 samples, acute and convalescent, were from the United States, Italy and Spain. Sources were T cells, B-cell-depleted T cells, or PBMCs; the material itself was cDNA or gDNA.

Per the original data handling: Estimated nucleated cell counts came from reference gene primer amplification. TCRdb keeps only in-frame clones here, not all; method: immunoSEQ multiplex PCR. Clone size and the V and J calls come from that table; the DNA yielded D and trimming. The data contain 120,000 or so clones, approximately 85% of them singletons. The V and J ends lost 2 bases and 0 bases, in that order; junction bases with no gene match: 1. Looked up from germline, CDR1 is SEHNR and CDR2 is FQNEAQ (reference sequence). There are 15 residues in the CDR3. Specimen: peripheral blood. The sequence was obtained from a woman in her sixties or seventies with acute or convalescent COVID-19. V and J are TRBV7-9 and TRBJ1-3; the match to TRBD1 covers 7 bases. CDR3 nucleotide sequence: TGTGCCAGCAGCTTATACAGGGGCTCTGGAAACACCATATATTTT. As protein: CASSLYRGSGNTIYF.